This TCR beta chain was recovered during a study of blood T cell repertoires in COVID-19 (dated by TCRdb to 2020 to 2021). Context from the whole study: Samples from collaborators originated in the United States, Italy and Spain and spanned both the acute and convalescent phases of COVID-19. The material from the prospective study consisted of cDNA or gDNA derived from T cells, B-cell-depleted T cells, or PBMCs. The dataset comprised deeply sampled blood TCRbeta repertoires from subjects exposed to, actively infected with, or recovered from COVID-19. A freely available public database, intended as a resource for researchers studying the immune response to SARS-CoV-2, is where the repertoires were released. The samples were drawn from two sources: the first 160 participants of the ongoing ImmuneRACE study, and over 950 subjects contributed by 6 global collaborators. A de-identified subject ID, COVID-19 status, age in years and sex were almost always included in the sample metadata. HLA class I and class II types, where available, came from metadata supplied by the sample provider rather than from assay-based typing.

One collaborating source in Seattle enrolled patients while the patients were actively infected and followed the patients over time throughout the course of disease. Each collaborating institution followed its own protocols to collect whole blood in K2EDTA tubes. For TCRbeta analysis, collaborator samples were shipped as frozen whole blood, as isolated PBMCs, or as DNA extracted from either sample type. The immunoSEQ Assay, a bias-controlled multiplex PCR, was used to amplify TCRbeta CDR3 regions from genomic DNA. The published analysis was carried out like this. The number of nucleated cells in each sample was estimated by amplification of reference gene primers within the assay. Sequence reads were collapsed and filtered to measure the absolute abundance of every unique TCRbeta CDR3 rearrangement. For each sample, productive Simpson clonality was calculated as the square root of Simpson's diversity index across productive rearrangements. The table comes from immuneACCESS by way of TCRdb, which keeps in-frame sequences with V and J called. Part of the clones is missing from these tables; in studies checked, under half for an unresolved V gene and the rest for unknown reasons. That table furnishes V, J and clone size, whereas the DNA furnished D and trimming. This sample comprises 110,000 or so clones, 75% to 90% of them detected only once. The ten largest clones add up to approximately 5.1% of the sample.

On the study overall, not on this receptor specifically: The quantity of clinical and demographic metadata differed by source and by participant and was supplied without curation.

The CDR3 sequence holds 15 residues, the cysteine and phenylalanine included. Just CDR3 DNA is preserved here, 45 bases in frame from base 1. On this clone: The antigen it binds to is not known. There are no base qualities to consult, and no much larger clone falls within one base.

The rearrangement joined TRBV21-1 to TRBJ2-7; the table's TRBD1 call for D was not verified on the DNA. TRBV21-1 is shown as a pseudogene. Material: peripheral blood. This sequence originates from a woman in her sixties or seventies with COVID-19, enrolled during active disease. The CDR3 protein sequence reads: CASSPGTGWFYEQYF. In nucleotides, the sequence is TGTGCCAGCAGTCCCGGGACAGGATGGTTCTACGAGCAGTACTTC.